Listed below are T cell receptor beta chains from one sample, sequenced in a study of molecular identifiers for immune sequencing clone quantification. TCRdb re-called the PCR reads through MiXCR, storing one row per CDR3 protein. Of 45,000 to 60,000 distinct CDR3 sequences listed, roughly 38% were seen once; the top ten hold about 4.1%. Sample: naive CD8+ T cells from blood, with Jurkat cell RNA spiked in. Every receptor here comes from a human donor in good health. Some libraries in this study had Jurkat cell RNA spiked in. Each CDR3 is given with its conserved first and last residue.

j_call v_call cdr3_aa
TRBJ2-5 TRBV15 CATSRDPKGIEETQYF
TRBJ2-3 TRBV28 CASSLGPSSGALDTQYF
TRBJ2-1 TRBV29-1 CSVGGSITGESPYNEQFF
TRBJ2-3 TRBV12-3/TRBV12-4 CASSLFEGLAAGADTQYF
TRBJ1-4 TRBV7-9 CASSLGPGGEKLFF
TRBJ2-3 TRBV24-1 CATGDYRFPEDTQYF
TRBJ1-3 TRBV10-2 CASSESSNSGNTIYF
TRBJ2-1 TRBV12-5 CASGFWGLSYNEQFF
TRBJ2-5 TRBV4-2 CASSPQAVASEPQYF
TRBJ2-1 TRBV6-2/TRBV6-3 CASTEDGVEQFF
TRBJ2-2 TRBV7-9 CASSLAGTRVPGELFF
TRBJ2-2 TRBV28 CASSFSSGSWAGELFF
TRBJ2-1 TRBV4-3 CASSQGPRERSSYNEQFF
TRBJ2-7 TRBV28 CASSSLAGGAYEQYF
TRBJ2-4 TRBV5-1 CASSFLGGRAKNIQYF
TRBJ2-3 TRBV5-6 CASSLSGFIDTQYF
TRBJ2-7 TRBV5-1 CASTWTSGQGYSYEQYF
TRBJ2-2 TRBV12-3/TRBV12-4 CASSGVTGELFF
TRBJ2-3 TRBV12-3/TRBV12-4 CASREGAGIDTQYF
TRBJ2-5 TRBV5-1 CASSLAARGEKETQYF
TRBJ2-3 TRBV28 CASTRGDFSTDTQYF
TRBJ2-7 TRBV28 CASGEGGGLYEQYF
TRBJ2-7 TRBV20-1 CSARGDSSYEQYF
TRBJ2-3 TRBV5-1 CARKSPGQTTDTQYF
TRBJ2-7 TRBV20-1 CSAFGLAGVRRFYEQYF
TRBJ2-3 TRBV13 CASSAGTGDRNTQYF
TRBJ2-5 TRBV28 CASSFVGLETQYF
TRBJ2-3 TRBV7-2 CASSLFVTSVYTDTQYF
TRBJ1-2 TRBV7-3 CASSVLQPTYAF
TRBJ2-7 TRBV4-1 CASSQLTGQIHYEQYF
TRBJ2-2 TRBV4-3 CASSQGTGVSGELFF
TRBJ2-1 TRBV11-2 CASSSGLAAYNEQFF
TRBJ2-3 TRBV5-6 CASSFTLAEYTDTQYF
TRBJ1-4 TRBV13 CSSSHRDREREKLFF
TRBJ2-3 TRBV15 CATSYLSDTQYF
TRBJ2-7 TRBV27 CASRPGQGSSEQYF
TRBJ2-2 TRBV6-2/TRBV6-3 CASSFSQALGGELFF
TRBJ2-1 TRBV12-3/TRBV12-4 CASSGGVWRFF
TRBJ1-1 TRBV29-1 CSVQASGGDTEAFF
TRBJ2-3 TRBV28 CASSGTSGPDTQYF
TRBJ2-3 TRBV12-3/TRBV12-4 CANSFSSTDTQYF
TRBJ2-1 TRBV7-9 CASSLVAPEAINEQFF
TRBJ2-3 TRBV27 CASSLSQYTDTQYF
TRBJ2-3 TRBV7-2 CASSSDSPDTQYF
TRBJ2-7 TRBV28 CASSFLGGLEEQYF